This T cell receptor (beta chain) was retrieved from a study of T cell changes during pregnancy in multiple sclerosis. Libraries were prepared by immunoSEQ multiplex PCR; TCRdb keeps only in-frame clonotypes and omits some of them. The sample lists over 45,000 clones, around 92% occurring once. The sequence came from a female donor in good health, enrolled as a control in a pregnancy study. The sequenced sample was CD4+ T cells from peripheral blood mononuclear cells, obtained in the second trimester of pregnancy.

CDR3 sequence: CASSVASGGTGELFF. The CDR3 coding sequence is TGTGCCAGCAGTGTTGCTAGCGGAGGCACCGGGGAGCTGTTTTTT. V usage is TRBV6-4 and J usage is TRBJ2-2; TRBD2 agrees at 7 bases. V gave up 4 bases and J gave up 4 bases; unmatched junction bases: 6. The length of the CDR3 is 15 residues. From germline, CDR1 is MRHNA and CDR2 SNTAGT.